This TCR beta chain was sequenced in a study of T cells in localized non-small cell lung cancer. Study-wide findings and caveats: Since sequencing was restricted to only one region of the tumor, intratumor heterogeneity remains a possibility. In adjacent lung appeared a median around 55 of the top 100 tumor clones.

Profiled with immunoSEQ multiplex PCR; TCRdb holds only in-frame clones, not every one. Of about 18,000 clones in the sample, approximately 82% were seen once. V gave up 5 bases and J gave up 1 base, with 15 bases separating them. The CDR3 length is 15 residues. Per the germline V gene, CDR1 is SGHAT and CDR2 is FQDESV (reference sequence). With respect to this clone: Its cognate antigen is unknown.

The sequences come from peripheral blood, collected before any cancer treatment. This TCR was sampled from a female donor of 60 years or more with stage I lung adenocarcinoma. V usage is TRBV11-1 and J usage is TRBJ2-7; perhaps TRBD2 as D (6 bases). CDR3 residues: CASSRLARGSYEQYF. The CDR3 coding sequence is TGTGCCAGCAGCCGTCTAGCGCGAGGTTCCTACGAGCAGTACTTC.